Below, one TCR beta chain is given with its context. The data stem from a study of shared clonotypes between healthy human individuals. Here immunoSEQ multiplex PCR was the method, and the copy in TCRdb shows in-frame clones only, minus some. The sample records millions of clones, around 93% being singletons. Naive CD8 cells lacked CD45RO, underwent positive selection for CCR7 and left out terminally differentiated effector memory CD45RA+ cells. This TCR came from a man in his late teens or twenties in good health. Some clones in this sample may be carry-over from other donors' samples. Sample: naive CD8+ T cells from PBMCs.

This chain's CDR3 is CASSLAGGGNQPQHF. CDR3 DNA sequence: TGTGCCAGCAGCTTAGCAGGGGGCGGGAATCAGCCCCAGCATTTT. The chain carries TRBV7-9 and TRBJ1-5; TRBD1 matches at 7 bases. CDR3 length: 15 residues. Per germline, CDR1 SEHNR and CDR2 FQNEAQ (reference sequence). The V gene end was trimmed by 0 bases and the J gene end by 4 bases; junction bases not matched to a gene: 3.